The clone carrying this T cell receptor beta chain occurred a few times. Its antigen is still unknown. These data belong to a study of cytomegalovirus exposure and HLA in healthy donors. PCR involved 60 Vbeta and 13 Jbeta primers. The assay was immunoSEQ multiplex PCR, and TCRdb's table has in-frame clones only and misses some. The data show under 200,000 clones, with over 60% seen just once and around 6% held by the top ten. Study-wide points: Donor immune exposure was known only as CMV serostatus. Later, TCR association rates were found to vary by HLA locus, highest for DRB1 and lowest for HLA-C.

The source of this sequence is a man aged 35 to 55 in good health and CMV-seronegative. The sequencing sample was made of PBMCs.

CDR3 protein: CASSSTSGPGLGNEQFF. The DNA of the CDR3 is TGTGCCAGCAGTTCTACTAGCGGGCCGGGGTTGGGCAATGAGCAGTTCTTC. This chain joins TRBV7-9 and TRBJ2-1, with TRBD2 matching over 9 bases. Trimming at V came to 6 bases and at J to 6 bases, leaving 15 bases not matched to a gene. In germline, CDR1 is SEHNR, CDR2 FQNEAQ (reference sequence). This CDR3 has 17 amino acids.